Listed here are 14 T cell receptor beta chains from one sample, sequenced in a study of cytomegalovirus exposure and HLA in healthy donors. The primer mix had 60 Vbeta and 13 Jbeta primers. Profiled with immunoSEQ multiplex PCR; TCRdb holds only in-frame clones, not every one. The sample lists more than 150,000 clones, 75% to 85% occurring once. Specimen: PBMCs. The source of these receptors is a boy under 18 in good health and CMV-seronegative.

This chain joins TRBV21-1 and TRBJ2-5; the table calls TRBD2, which could not be checked here. TRBV21-1 is termed a pseudogene. This CDR3 contains 13 residues. The CDR3 DNA reads TGTGCCAGCAGCGAGGCCCGAGGAGAGACCCAGTACTTC. This encodes CASSEARGETQYF.

V and J are TRBV18 and TRBJ1-5; D might be TRBD1 (5 bases). Trimming removed 3 bases at V and 0 bases at J, with 12 bases between. Germline CDR1 KGHSH, CDR2 LQKENI. The CDR3 is 16 amino acids. DNA of the CDR3: TGTGCCAGCTCACCTAGACAGATCAATAGCAATCAGCCCCAGCATTTT. Its protein product is CASSPRQINSNQPQHF.

This clone was seen a handful of times. The chain employs TRBV30 and TRBJ1-5, with TRBD1 identical over 8 bases. CDR3 length: 17 residues. Germline trimming cut 2 bases from V and 4 bases from J; bases unmatched to any gene: 13. Germline CDR1 and CDR2: GTSNPN and SVGIG (reference sequence). Written as DNA, the CDR3 is TGTGCCTGGAGTCCCCCGGGGCAGTGGGACAGGAATCAGCCCCAGCATTTT. It specifies CAWSPPGQWDRNQPQHF.

The V call is TRBV7-8, the J call TRBJ1-2, with TRBD1 as a possible D gene (6 bases). This CDR3 has 13 amino acids. Germline CDR1 is SGHVS and CDR2 is FQNEAQ. V gave up 5 bases and J gave up 5 bases, with 12 bases separating them. In DNA, the CDR3 is TGTGCCAGCAGCGAAAGGCAGGGGTATGGCTACACCTTC. This translates into CASSERQGYGYTF.

The J gene is TRBJ2-1, the V gene TRBV6-4; 7 nucleotides line up with TRBD2. CDR3 size: 13 residues. With V trimmed by 3 bases and J by 9 bases, 5 bases remained unmatched. CDR1 and CDR2 from the germline V gene are MRHNA and SNTAGT. This CDR3 is CASSEHGEGEQFF. As DNA, the CDR3 is TGTGCCAGCAGTGAGCACGGGGAGGGTGAGCAGTTCTTC.

CDR3 nucleotide sequence: TGTGCCAGCAGCGACGACAGTAACTATGGCTACACCTTC. It is translated as CASSDDSNYGYTF. This chain uses TRBV5-4 with TRBJ1-2; D is possibly TRBD1 (5 bases). With 4 bases removed from V and 1 base from J, the gap between germline ends came to 8 bases. Germline CDR1 and CDR2: SGHNT and YYREEE (reference sequence). This CDR3 is built from 13 residues.

The chain couples TRBV29-1 to TRBJ2-5; a possible D gene is TRBD1 (5 bases). The closer fit of TRBJ2-7 to the DNA end suggests the J call may be wrong. The germline CDR1 and CDR2 sequences are SQVTM and ANQGSEA. The CDR3 has 12 residues. The CDR3: CSVDTGSYEQYF. The CDR3 bases are TGCAGCGTTGACACAGGATCCTACGAGCAGTACTTC.

V gene TRBV28 combines with J gene TRBJ1-2; D uncertain. The CDR3 length is 13 residues. V lost 6 bases and J lost 4, with 12 bases in between. Germline V gives CDR1 MDHEN, CDR2 SYDVKM. CDR3 amino acids: CASSQTEFYGYTF. CDR3 bases: TGTGCCAGCAGCCAAACCGAGTTCTATGGCTACACCTTC.

V gene TRBV5-1 combines with J gene TRBJ2-3; possible D gene TRBD2, 5 bases. The V end was cut by 0 bases, the J end by 1 base, with 12 bases between. Germline CDR1 and CDR2: SGHRS and YFSETQ. The CDR3 spans 16 residues. The chain's CDR3 is CASSLVGGGGTDTQYF. CDR3 sequence (DNA): TGCGCCAGCAGCTTGGTAGGTGGAGGAGGCACAGATACGCAGTATTTT. The full variable domain, with the rest looked up from reference TRBV5-1 and TRBJ2-3, is KAGVTQTPRYLIKTRGQQVTLSCSPISGHRSVSWYQQTPGQGLQFLFEYFSETQRNKGNFPGRFSGRQFSNSRSEMNVSTLELGDSALYLCASSLVGGGGTDTQYFGPGTRLTVL.

The chain is built from TRBV6-5 and TRBJ2-7; D is possibly TRBD2 (6 bases). There are 15 residues in the CDR3. Germline CDR1 and CDR2: MNHEY and SVGAGI. V lost 6 bases and J lost 0, with 15 bases in between. The CDR3 nucleotides read TGTGCCAGCAGCTTCATACGGGGGAACTCCTACGAGCAGTACTTC. As protein: CASSFIRGNSYEQYF.

The gene calls are TRBV7-3 and TRBJ1-6; 8 nucleotides match TRBD1. Germline V gene lookup returns CDR1 SGHTA and CDR2 FQGTGA. The CDR3 is 17 amino acids. V shed 2 bases and J 0 bases; nucleotides not matched to a gene: 3. The CDR3 reads CASSLGDRSSYNSPLHF. CDR3 sequence (DNA): TGTGCCAGCAGCTTAGGGGACAGGAGCTCCTATAATTCACCCCTCCACTTT.

The genes are TRBV21-1 and TRBJ2-7; the D segment call TRBD2 is taken from the table without a DNA check. TRBV21-1 is a pseudogene segment. CDR3 length: 16 residues. The CDR3 bases are TGTGCCAGCAGCAAGGGAGCTCCAGTAACGTCCTACGAGCAGTACTTC. It specifies CASSKGAPVTSYEQYF.

The rearrangement links TRBV30 to TRBJ1-5, with 7 bases that match TRBD1. This CDR3 contains 15 residues. J lost 9 bases, V lost 1 base, and 12 bases had no gene match. CDR1 GTSNPN and CDR2 SVGIG come from the germline V gene (reference sequence). CDR3 coding DNA: TGTGCCTGGAGTGGACAGGGTGCACCTTTTGGGCCCCAGCATTTT. Translating it yields CAWSGQGAPFGPQHF.

This chain joins TRBV4-3 and TRBJ1-4; 10 bases agree with TRBD1. Per germline, CDR1 LGHNA and CDR2 YSLEER. V lost 0 bases to trimming and J lost 6 bases; unmatched junction nucleotides: 7. The CDR3 consists of 17 residues. The CDR3 DNA sequence: TGCGCCAGCAGCCAAGATCTTGCAGGACAGGGGGATGAAAAACTGTTTTTT. Amino acid sequence: CASSQDLAGQGDEKLFF.